Shown below are 20 T cell receptor beta chains from a single sample sequenced in a study of cytomegalovirus exposure and HLA in healthy donors. Primers for the PCR totalled 60 Vbeta and 13 Jbeta. TCRdb keeps only in-frame clones here, not all; method: immunoSEQ multiplex PCR. The table lists 160,000 or so clones, roughly 80% of them singletons. Sample: PBMCs. All receptors come from a man between 35 and 55 years old in good health and CMV-seronegative.

This rearrangement joins TRBV6-6 to TRBJ1-5, with D maybe TRBD1 (6 bases). The length of the CDR3 is 15 residues. V shed 5 bases and J shed 1 base, with 12 bases lying between them. Germline V gives CDR1 MNHNY, CDR2 SVGAGI (reference sequence). The CDR3 nucleotides are TGTGCCAGCAGTCCACAGGGACTAAGCAATCAGCCCCAGCATTTT. It yields the protein CASSPQGLSNQPQHF.

CDR3 nucleotides: TGCGCCAGCAGCCAAGATCTTGCGCCAGGGGGCGCGGCGCAGTATTTT. As protein: CASSQDLAPGGAAQYF. This chain joins TRBV4-3 and TRBJ2-3, with 8 bases lining up with TRBD1. Germline values: CDR1 LGHNA, CDR2 YSLEER. V shed 0 bases, J shed 10 bases, and the junction held 12 bases outside the gene matches. The length of the CDR3 is 16 residues.

The count of this clone is one. The gene calls are TRBV19 and TRBJ2-1; TRBD1 matches at 7 bases. Germline-derived CDR1 and CDR2 are LNHDA and SQIVND (reference sequence). The CDR3 is made up of 17 amino acids. V was clipped by 5 bases and J by 0 bases; unmatched bases: 10. The CDR3 loop is CASSPPGQESSYNEQFF. CDR3 DNA sequence: TGTGCCAGTAGTCCCCCCGGACAGGAGTCCTCCTACAATGAGCAGTTCTTC. Complete variable domain (other parts from reference TRBV19 and TRBJ2-1): DGGITQSPKYLFRKEGQNVTLSCEQNLNHDAMYWYRQDPGQGLRLIYYSQIVNDFQKGDIAEGYSVSREKKESFPLTVTSAQKNPTAFYLCASSPPGQESSYNEQFFGPGTRLTVL.

V and J are TRBV13 and TRBJ2-5; 7 nucleotides agree with TRBD1. There are 15 residues in the CDR3. Losses at the gene ends were 8 bases for V and 5 bases for J; bases not matched to a gene: 14. Germline V gene data show CDR1 as PRHDT and CDR2 as FYEKMQ (reference sequence). The CDR3 nucleotides read TGTGCCAGCGGATACTCCGCGTGGGGACAGGAGACCCAGTACTTC. It is translated as CASGYSAWGQETQYF.

This chain joins TRBV27 and TRBJ2-7; D perhaps matches TRBD2 (5 bases). The CDR3 extends over 13 amino acids. Germline CDR1 MNHEY, CDR2 SMNVEV (reference sequence). Trimming took 4 bases from V and 2 from J, leaving 9 bases between them. The CDR3 here is CASSSGLTYEQYF. CDR3 in DNA: TGTGCCAGCAGTTCGGGGTTAACCTACGAGCAGTACTTC.

In its sample, this clone was seen a few times. The chain employs TRBV25-1 and TRBJ1-1; D call uncertain. V shed 1 base and J shed 7 bases, with 4 bases lying between them. The CDR3 spans 11 residues. The V gene's germline CDR1 is MGHDK and CDR2 SYGVNS. CDR3 amino acids: CASSEFGEAFF. The CDR3 nucleotides are TGTGCCAGCAGTGAATTCGGTGAAGCTTTCTTT.

As DNA, the CDR3 is TGTGCCAGCAACAGAGCCGCAAACACTGAAGCTTTCTTT. Translating gives CASNRAANTEAFF. The V and J genes are TRBV2 and TRBJ1-1; no firm D call. Between the trimmed V and J ends, which lost 7 bases and 2 bases, there was a span of 11 bases. Per germline, CDR1 SNHLY and CDR2 FYNNEI. The length of the CDR3 is 13 residues.

V gene TRBV6-1 combines with J gene TRBJ2-3; 10 positions agree with TRBD2. CDR1 is MNHNS, CDR2 SASEGT, per germline. The CDR3 is 15 amino acids. Unmatched junction bases numbered 3, after V lost 4 bases and J lost 2 bases. The DNA of the CDR3 is TGTGCCAGCAGTGGAACTAGCGGGGCCACAGATACGCAGTATTTT. Its protein product is CASSGTSGATDTQYF.

The J gene is TRBJ2-7, the V gene TRBV27, with D perhaps TRBD1 (7 bases). The CDR3 is 13 residues long. CDR1 MNHEY and CDR2 SMNVEV come from the germline V gene (reference sequence). Deletions cut 7 bases from V and 6 bases from J, with 16 bases between. The DNA of the CDR3 is TGTGCCAGCAATGGCAGGGGGGCCCTCGAGCAGTACTTC. Translating it yields CASNGRGALEQYF.

V and J are TRBV10-3 and TRBJ2-1; tentatively, D is TRBD2 (5 bases). The V and J ends lost 0 bases and 7 bases respectively, with 19 bases between them. Germline CDR1 is ENHRY and CDR2 is SYGVKD. This CDR3 comprises 17 residues. The CDR3 sequence: CAISESFTGTTKNEQFF. CDR3 DNA sequence: TGTGCCATCAGTGAGTCTTTTACGGGAACAACCAAGAATGAGCAGTTCTTC.

The CDR3 DNA is TGTGCCAGCAGACTAATGACTAGCGGGGGGCCAGCTAGCACAGATACGCAGTATTTT. It encodes CASRLMTSGGPASTDTQYF. This sequence joins TRBV13 and TRBJ2-3; 13 bases fit TRBD2. The CDR3 runs to 19 residues. Trimming removed 6 bases from V and 0 bases from J; junction bases left unmatched: 12. Germline lookup yields CDR1 PRHDT and CDR2 FYEKMQ (reference sequence).

In its sample, this clone was seen once. The genes are TRBV28 and TRBJ1-5; D ambiguous. The V and J ends lost 2 bases and 5 bases respectively, with 7 bases between them. This CDR3 comprises 13 residues. The germline CDR1 and CDR2 sequences are MDHEN and SYDVKM. CDR3 loop: CASSLPGYQPQHF. The CDR3 DNA follows: TGTGCCAGCAGTTTACCAGGATATCAGCCCCAGCATTTT.

The V and J genes are TRBV7-8 and TRBJ1-4; perhaps TRBD1 as D (6 bases). Germline CDR1 reads SGHVS; CDR2 reads FQNEAQ. The CDR3 has 15 amino acids. V was pared by 5 bases and J by 7 bases, with 17 bases between. The CDR3 reads CASSRPPGGREKLFF. CDR3 DNA sequence: TGTGCCAGCAGCCGACCCCCGGGGGGGCGTGAAAAACTGTTTTTT.

This chain uses TRBV6-6 with TRBJ2-7; TRBD2 aligns across 8 bases. The germline V gene encodes CDR1 MNHNY and CDR2 SVGAGI (reference sequence). J was trimmed by 2 bases and V by 6 bases; bases with no gene match: 9. The CDR3 has 15 residues. The CDR3 loop reads CASSHGLAETYEQYF. The CDR3 coding sequence is TGTGCCAGCAGCCACGGACTAGCCGAAACCTACGAGCAGTACTTC.

The J gene is TRBJ2-3, the V gene TRBV7-2, with D unresolved. The V end lost 5 bases, the J end lost 4 bases, and 13 bases lay between the germline ends. The CDR3 extends over 14 amino acids. The germline V gene encodes CDR1 SGHTA and CDR2 FQGNSA. CDR3 DNA sequence: TGTGCCAGCAGCGACATTAGTTCCCCAGATACGCAGTATTTT. Its translation: CASSDISSPDTQYF.

This clone was counted once. The chain links TRBV30 to TRBJ1-1; D gene uncertain. The CDR3 contains 13 residues. V was clipped by 4 bases and J by 3 bases, with 12 bases between them. CDR1 GTSNPN and CDR2 SVGIG come from the germline V gene (reference sequence). The CDR3 loop reads CAWTVLGDTEAFF. In DNA, the CDR3 is TGTGCCTGGACTGTTCTGGGAGACACTGAAGCTTTCTTT.

The rearrangement uses TRBV9 and TRBJ1-1; 10 bases are shared with TRBD1. Per germline, CDR1 SGDLS and CDR2 YYNGEE. Germline trimming cut 3 bases from V and 5 bases from J; bases unmatched to any gene: 7. The CDR3 covers 15 residues. For the CDR3, the DNA is TGTGCCAGCAGCGCCGAAGACAGGGGGCGGACTGAAGCTTTCTTT. It translates to CASSAEDRGRTEAFF.

A few counts support this clone. This chain links TRBV6-4 with TRBJ2-1; D is possibly TRBD1 (6 bases). The ends were cut back, 0 bases at V and 3 bases at J, with 12 bases in the middle. Germline CDR1 reads MRHNA; CDR2 reads SNTAGT. This CDR3 is 16 amino acids long. The CDR3: CASSDSGGVGYNEQFF. CDR3 DNA: TGTGCCAGCAGTGACTCTGGGGGCGTAGGCTACAATGAGCAGTTCTTC.

The chain couples TRBV5-4 to TRBJ1-1; tentative D call: TRBD1 (5 bases). The V end lost 2 bases, the J end lost 0 bases, and 11 bases lay between the germline ends. Germline V gene sequence: CDR1 SGHNT, CDR2 YYREEE (reference sequence). The CDR3 has 15 residues. The CDR3 nucleotides are TGTGCCAGCAGCTTCAAGGGGTGGGTGAACACTGAAGCTTTCTTT. This gives the protein CASSFKGWVNTEAFF.

The genes are TRBV7-2 and TRBJ2-5, with 8 bases aligning to TRBD1. Germline V gives CDR1 SGHTA, CDR2 FQGNSA. The CDR3 extends over 14 amino acids. Losses at the gene ends were 5 bases for V and 5 bases for J; bases not matched to a gene: 7. CDR3 residues: CASSPGQAGETQYF. CDR3 nucleotide sequence: TGTGCCAGCAGCCCGGGACAGGCGGGGGAGACCCAGTACTTC.